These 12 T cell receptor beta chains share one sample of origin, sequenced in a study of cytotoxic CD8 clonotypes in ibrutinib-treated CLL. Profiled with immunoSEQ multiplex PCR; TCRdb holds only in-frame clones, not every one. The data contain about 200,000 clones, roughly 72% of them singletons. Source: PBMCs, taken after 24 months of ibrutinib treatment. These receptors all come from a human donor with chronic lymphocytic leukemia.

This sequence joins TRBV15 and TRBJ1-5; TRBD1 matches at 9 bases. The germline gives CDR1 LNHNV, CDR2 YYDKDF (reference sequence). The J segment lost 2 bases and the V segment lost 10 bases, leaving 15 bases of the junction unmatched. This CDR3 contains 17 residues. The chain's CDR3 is CARNAGQGGFGNQPQHF. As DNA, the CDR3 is TGTGCCAGGAACGCGGGACAGGGTGGATTCGGCAATCAGCCCCAGCATTTT.

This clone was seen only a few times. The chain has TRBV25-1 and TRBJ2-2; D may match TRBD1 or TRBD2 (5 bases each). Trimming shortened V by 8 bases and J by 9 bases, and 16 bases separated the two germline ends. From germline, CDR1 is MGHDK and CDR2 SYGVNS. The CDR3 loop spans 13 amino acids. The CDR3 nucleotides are TGTGCCAGCGCCGGGACGGCTGAGCGGGAGCTGTTTTTT. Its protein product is CASAGTAERELFF.

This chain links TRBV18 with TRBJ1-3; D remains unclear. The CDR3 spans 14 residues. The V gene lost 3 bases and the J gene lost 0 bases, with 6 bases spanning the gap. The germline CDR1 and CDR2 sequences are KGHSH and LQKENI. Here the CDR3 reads CASSPEASGNTIYF. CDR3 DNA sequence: TGTGCCAGCTCACCCGAAGCCTCTGGAAACACCATATATTTT.

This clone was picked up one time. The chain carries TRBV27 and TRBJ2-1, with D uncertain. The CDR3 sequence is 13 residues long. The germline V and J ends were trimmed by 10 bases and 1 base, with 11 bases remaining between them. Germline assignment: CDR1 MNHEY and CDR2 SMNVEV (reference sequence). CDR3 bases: TGTGCCACCAGGAGTGGGTCCTACAATGAGCAGTTCTTC. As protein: CATRSGSYNEQFF.

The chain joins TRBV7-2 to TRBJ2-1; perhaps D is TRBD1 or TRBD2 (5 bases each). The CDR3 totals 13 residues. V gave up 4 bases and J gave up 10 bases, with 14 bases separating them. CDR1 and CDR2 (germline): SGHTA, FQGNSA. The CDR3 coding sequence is TGTGCCAGCAGCTATCCGGGGCCACGGGAGCAGTTCTTC. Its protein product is CASSYPGPREQFF.

CDR3 in amino acids: CASSTDREPYEQYF. The CDR3 DNA reads as TGTGCCAGCAGCACGGACAGGGAGCCGTACGAGCAGTACTTC. The chain has TRBV7-9 and TRBJ2-7; TRBD1 matches at 8 bases. The CDR3 runs to 14 residues. After removal of 5 bases from V and 4 bases from J, the junction contained 7 bases not matched to a gene. CDR1 SEHNR and CDR2 FQNEAQ come from the germline V gene (reference sequence). Looking up the rest from reference TRBV7-9 and TRBJ2-7 gives the full variable domain: DTGVSQNPRHKITKRGQNVTFRCDPISEHNRLYWYRQTLGQGPEFLTYFQNEAQLEKSRLLSDRFSAERPKGSFSTLEIQRTEQGDSAMYLCASSTDREPYEQYFGPGTRLTVT.

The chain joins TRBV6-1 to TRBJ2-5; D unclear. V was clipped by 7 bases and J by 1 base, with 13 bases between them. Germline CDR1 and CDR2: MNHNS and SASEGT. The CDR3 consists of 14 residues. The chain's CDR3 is CASTPFVGQETQYF. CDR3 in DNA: TGTGCCAGCACTCCTTTTGTGGGCCAAGAGACCCAGTACTTC.

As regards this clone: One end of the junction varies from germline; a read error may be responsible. DNA for the CDR3: TGTGCTAGCAGCTTTGGGACTCTTAATGAGCAGTTCTTC. Residues: CASSFGTLNEQFF. V and J are TRBV7-7 and TRBJ2-1; D might be TRBD2 (6 bases). Germline-derived CDR1 and CDR2 are SSHAT and FNYEAQ (reference sequence). The CDR3 is 13 amino acids.

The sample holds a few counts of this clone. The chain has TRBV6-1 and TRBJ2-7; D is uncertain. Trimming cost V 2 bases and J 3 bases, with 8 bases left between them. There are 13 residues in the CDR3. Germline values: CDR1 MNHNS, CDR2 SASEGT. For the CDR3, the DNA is TGTGCCAGCAGTGAATTCAAGGGCTACGAGCAGTACTTC. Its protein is CASSEFKGYEQYF.

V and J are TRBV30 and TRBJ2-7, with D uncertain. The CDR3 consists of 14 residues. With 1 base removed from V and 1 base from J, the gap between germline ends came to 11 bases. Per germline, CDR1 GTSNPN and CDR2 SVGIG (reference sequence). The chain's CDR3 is CAWSAYPASYEQYF. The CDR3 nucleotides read TGTGCCTGGAGTGCGTACCCGGCTTCCTACGAGCAGTACTTC.

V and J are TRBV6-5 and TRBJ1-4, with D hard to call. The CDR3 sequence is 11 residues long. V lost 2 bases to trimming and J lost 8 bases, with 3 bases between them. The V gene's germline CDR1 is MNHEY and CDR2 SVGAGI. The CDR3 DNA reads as TGTGCCAGCAGTTACGGGGAAAAACTGTTTTTT. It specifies CASSYGEKLFF.

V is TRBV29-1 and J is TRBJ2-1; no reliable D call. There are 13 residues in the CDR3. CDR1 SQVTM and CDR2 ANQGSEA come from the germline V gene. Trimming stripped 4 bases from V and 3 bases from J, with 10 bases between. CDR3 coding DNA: TGCAGCGTTGTTCGGTTTGACTACAATGAGCAGTTCTTC. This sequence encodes CSVVRFDYNEQFF.